One sample yielded the 28 T cell receptor beta chains listed below, sequenced in a study of blood T cells in healthy people across ages. A second about 7 to 12 cycle PCR used barcoded and J-beta primers. MiXCR, run by TCRdb on the 5' RACE reads, gives a single entry per CDR3 protein. The table has hundreds of thousands of distinct CDR3 sequences, 49% seen once. Sequenced material: blood. Every receptor here comes from a woman aged 55-70 years in good health.

In its sample, this clonotype was seen a few times. The V call is TRBV24-1, the J call TRBJ2-2, with D possibly matching TRBD2 (5 bases). The V end was cut by 1 base, the J end by 0 bases, with 8 bases between. The CDR3 loop spans 16 amino acids. The germline CDR1 and CDR2 sequences are KGHDR and SFDVKD. The CDR3 DNA sequence: TGTGCCACCAGTGATTTAGGAGGAACGAACACCGGGGAGCTGTTTTTT. This gives the protein CATSDLGGTNTGELFF.

The chain employs TRBV7-2 and TRBJ1-4, with D unresolved. Germline V lookup: CDR1 SGHTA, CDR2 FQGNSA. Trimming took 5 bases from V and 10 from J, leaving 17 bases between them. CDR3 size: 14 residues. The CDR3 region is CASSVSRPPVKLFF. The CDR3 nucleotides read TGTGCCAGCAGCGTATCGCGGCCTCCTGTAAAACTGTTTTTT.

This chain connects TRBV20-1 to TRBJ2-1, with 9 bases identical to TRBD1. Germline CDR1 reads DFQATT; CDR2 reads SNEGSKA (reference sequence). The CDR3 is made up of 14 amino acids. The V gene end was trimmed by 0 bases and the J gene end by 10 bases; junction bases not matched to a gene: 7. The DNA for the CDR3 is TGCAGTGCTAGAGACACGACAGGGGGAGACGAGCAGTTCTTC. The encoded protein is CSARDTTGGDEQFF.

The chain recombines TRBV28 with TRBJ2-7; maybe TRBD2 (6 bases). The length of the CDR3 is 15 residues. The V end was cut by 6 bases, the J end by 3 bases, with 18 bases between. Germline lookup yields CDR1 MDHEN and CDR2 SYDVKM. In DNA form, the CDR3 reads TGTGCCAGCAGGACTGGGACTGGTCCCCTCTACGAGCAGTACTTC. It encodes CASRTGTGPLYEQYF.

The genes are TRBV30 and TRBJ2-7; D possibly corresponds to TRBD1 (6 bases). Germline V gives CDR1 GTSNPN, CDR2 SVGIG (reference sequence). This CDR3 is built from 13 residues. Trimming took off 2 bases at V and 4 bases at J, with 12 bases between the two ends. CDR3 amino acids: CAWSRTDLYEQYF. Written as DNA, the CDR3 is TGTGCCTGGAGTCGGACAGACCTTTACGAGCAGTACTTC.

The sample holds a few counts of this clonotype. The chain has TRBV28 and TRBJ2-6, with 7 bases lining up with TRBD1. The CDR3 loop spans 15 amino acids. With 3 bases clipped from V and 2 bases from J, the junction kept 1 base outside the gene matches. Per germline, CDR1 MDHEN and CDR2 SYDVKM. CDR3 DNA sequence: TGTGCCAGCAGTTTCGGACAGGCTGGGGCCAACGTCCTGACTTTC. Amino acid sequence: CASSFGQAGANVLTF.

The chain combines TRBV10-3 with TRBJ1-5; weak D call: TRBD1 (6 bases). This CDR3 comprises 14 residues. Trimming removed 1 base from V and 5 bases from J, with 9 bases in between. CDR1 and CDR2 (germline): ENHRY, SYGVKD. The CDR3 spells CAISEWGADQPQHF. The CDR3 DNA reads TGTGCCATCAGTGAGTGGGGGGCGGATCAGCCCCAGCATTTT.

This rearrangement joins TRBV6-5 to TRBJ1-6; no clear D gene. Per germline, CDR1 MNHEY and CDR2 SVGAGI. The CDR3 covers 13 residues. Trimming took 6 bases from V and 7 from J, leaving 10 bases between them. For the CDR3, the DNA is TGTGCCAGCAGCGCGACTCCAAATTCACCCCTCCACTTT. It specifies CASSATPNSPLHF.

This chain links TRBV2 with TRBJ2-5, with 9 bases matching TRBD1. This CDR3 has 12 residues. J was trimmed by 2 bases and V by 8 bases; bases with no gene match: 0. Germline CDR1 reads SNHLY; CDR2 reads FYNNEI. DNA of the CDR3: TGTGCCAGCGACAGGGGGCAAGAGACCCAGTACTTC. Amino acids: CASDRGQETQYF.

This clonotype has just a few counts. V gene TRBV3-1 combines with J gene TRBJ2-5, with D perhaps matching TRBD1 (6 bases). Trimming stripped 4 bases from V and 2 bases from J, with 14 bases between. CDR1 is LGHDT, CDR2 YNNKEL, per germline (reference sequence). CDR3 length: 15 amino acids. The CDR3, as DNA: TGTGCCAGCAGCCCAGGGGTAGCGACACAAGAGACCCAGTACTTC. This gives the protein CASSPGVATQETQYF.

The chain links TRBV28 to TRBJ2-1, with TRBD1 as a possible D gene (6 bases). The CDR3 loop spans 15 amino acids. Germline V gene data show CDR1 as MDHEN and CDR2 as SYDVKM. V lost 5 bases and J lost 9, with 20 bases in between. CDR3 coding DNA: TGTGCCAGCAGTAAAGCCGGGACACGGTTCGGTGAGCAGTTCTTC. Encoded protein: CASSKAGTRFGEQFF.

The chain is built from TRBV28 and TRBJ2-7, with 7 bases identical to TRBD2. From germline, CDR1 is MDHEN and CDR2 SYDVKM. With V trimmed by 2 bases and J by 5 bases, 12 bases remained unmatched. The CDR3 covers 16 residues. This CDR3 is CASSLRSGGGGNEQYF. The CDR3, as DNA: TGTGCCAGCAGTTTACGCTCGGGAGGTGGGGGGAACGAGCAGTACTTC. Looking up the rest from reference TRBV28 and TRBJ2-7 gives the full variable domain: DVKVTQSSRYLVKRTGEKVFLECVQDMDHENMFWYRQDPGLGLRLIYFSYDVKMKEKGDIPEGYSVSREKKERFSLILESASTNQTSMYLCASSLRSGGGGNEQYFGPGTRLTVT.

This clonotype appeared a few times. The chain joins TRBV6-2 or TRBV6-3 to TRBJ2-7; no reliable D call. The germline gives CDR1 MNHEY, CDR2 SVGEGT. Trimming pared 4 bases from V and 1 base from J, leaving 11 bases between. The CDR3 contains 14 residues. The CDR3 sequence: CASSFYTRSYEQYF. The CDR3 nucleotides are TGTGCCAGCAGTTTCTACACGAGATCCTACGAGCAGTACTTC.

This clonotype has just a few counts. This chain connects TRBV6-6 to TRBJ2-5; D is possibly TRBD1 (6 bases). The V gene's germline CDR1 is MNHNY and CDR2 SVGAGI (reference sequence). The CDR3 is made up of 13 amino acids. The V and J ends lost 4 bases and 7 bases respectively, with 13 bases between them. The CDR3 bases are TGTGCCAGCAGTTCCTTCAGGGGTGGGACCCAGTACTTC. Protein: CASSSFRGGTQYF.

The sample holds a few counts of this clonotype. The V call is TRBV27, the J call TRBJ2-7; D gene uncertain. The V end was cut by 5 bases, the J end by 5 bases, with 13 bases between. The CDR3 spans 13 residues. Germline CDR1 reads MNHEY; CDR2 reads SMNVEV (reference sequence). CDR3 in DNA: TGTGCCAGCAGTCCAATAAATCAGAACGAGCAGTACTTC. Translated, it gives CASSPINQNEQYF.

The rearrangement links TRBV28 to TRBJ1-2; D is possibly TRBD1 (6 bases). Germline-derived CDR1 and CDR2 are MDHEN and SYDVKM. CDR3 length: 14 residues. Trimming took 5 bases from V and 3 from J, leaving 13 bases between them. The CDR3 nucleotides read TGTGCCAGCAGTGGGGGCGTTAGCCACTATGGCTACACCTTC. Amino acid sequence: CASSGGVSHYGYTF.

This clonotype was detected a few times. The chain has TRBV10-3 and TRBJ1-6, with TRBD1 identical over 10 bases. This CDR3 contains 14 residues. Looked up from germline, CDR1 is ENHRY and CDR2 is SYGVKD. The J segment lost 8 bases and the V segment lost 2 bases, leaving 0 bases of the junction unmatched. As DNA, the CDR3 is TGTGCCATCAGTGAGGGGACAGGGGATTCACCCCTCCACTTT. It translates to CAISEGTGDSPLHF.

Regarding this clonotype: The junction and the germline gene differ at one end; a read error may be behind it. This chain links TRBV6-1 with TRBJ2-1; D call uncertain. Germline assignment: CDR1 MNHNS and CDR2 SASEGT. The CDR3 sequence is 15 residues long. The CDR3 is CASREARSKHNEQFF. DNA for the CDR3: TGTGCCAGCAGGGAAGCTAGGTCTAAACACAATGAGCAGTTCTTC.

A few counts support this clonotype. V usage is TRBV18 and J usage is TRBJ2-5; D is ambiguous. Germline assignment: CDR1 KGHSH and CDR2 LQKENI. Trimming shortened V by 0 bases and J by 1 base, and 9 bases separated the two germline ends. This CDR3 region has 15 residues. CDR3 in amino acids: CASSPPSTGQETQYF. Written as DNA, the CDR3 is TGTGCCAGCTCACCACCGTCGACGGGCCAAGAGACCCAGTACTTC.

This clonotype was seen only a few times. V usage is TRBV12-3 or TRBV12-4 and J usage is TRBJ1-4; maybe TRBD1 (5 bases). V was pared by 8 bases and J by 7 bases, with 11 bases between. This CDR3 has 12 amino acids. Written as DNA, the CDR3 is TGTGCCAGCGGGGGAGGGCCTGAAAAACTGTTTTTT. It yields the protein CASGGGPEKLFF.

The genes are TRBV29-1 and TRBJ2-2; TRBD1 matches at 11 bases. The CDR3 consists of 16 residues. CDR1 and CDR2 from the germline V gene are SQVTM and ANQGSEA. V shed 4 bases and J 3 bases; nucleotides not matched to a gene: 7. DNA for the CDR3: TGCAGCGTTGTAGGGACAGGGGGTTCGCACACCGGGGAGCTGTTTTTT. It codes for CSVVGTGGSHTGELFF.

The gene calls are TRBV20-1 and TRBJ2-1; D remains ambiguous. The germline gives CDR1 DFQATT, CDR2 SNEGSKA (reference sequence). There are 11 residues in the CDR3. The V end was cut by 6 bases, the J end by 5 bases, with 8 bases between. The CDR3 loop is CSASQNNEQFF. The CDR3 region has the DNA TGCAGTGCCAGTCAAAACAATGAGCAGTTCTTC.

V and J are TRBV3-1 and TRBJ2-1; a weak D match, TRBD2 (5 bases). The germline V gene encodes CDR1 LGHDT and CDR2 YNNKEL (reference sequence). The CDR3 sequence is 12 residues long. V shed 4 bases and J shed 5 bases, with 6 bases lying between them. Written as DNA, the CDR3 is TGTGCCAGCAGCCGGACTCACAATGAGCAGTTCTTC. It specifies CASSRTHNEQFF.

The J gene is TRBJ2-3, the V gene TRBV7-8; the D is unclear. Deletions cut 6 bases from V and 4 bases from J, with 17 bases between. The germline V gene encodes CDR1 SGHVS and CDR2 FQNEAQ. This CDR3 is 15 amino acids long. CDR3 DNA: TGTGCCAGCAGGCCCCCGGGCACATCCTCAGATACGCAGTATTTT. This encodes CASRPPGTSSDTQYF.

The rearrangement joins TRBV20-1 to TRBJ2-7; tentative D call: TRBD1 (6 bases). Trimming left V 6 bases short and J 2 bases short, with 17 bases between. The CDR3 loop spans 14 amino acids. Germline-derived CDR1 and CDR2 are DFQATT and SNEGSKA (reference sequence). The CDR3 here is CSARAPNRAYEQYF. The CDR3 region has the DNA TGCAGTGCCAGGGCCCCCAACAGGGCCTACGAGCAGTACTTC.

This clonotype was seen a handful of times. The chain joins TRBV20-1 to TRBJ2-2; D might be TRBD2 (5 bases). CDR1 is DFQATT and CDR2 is SNEGSKA in the germline V gene (reference sequence). Trimming shortened V by 7 bases and J by 6 bases, and 18 bases separated the two germline ends. The CDR3 contains 14 residues. The CDR3 region has the DNA TGCAGTGGTGTTTCTCAGTGGGAGCCCGGGGAGCTGTTTTTT. Translated, it gives CSGVSQWEPGELFF.

The V and J genes are TRBV18 and TRBJ2-3; the D gene is possibly TRBD1 (5 bases). Germline values: CDR1 KGHSH, CDR2 LQKENI. The CDR3 runs to 15 residues. V lost 2 bases, J lost 2 bases, and 11 bases lay in between. The CDR3 DNA follows: TGTGCCAGCTCACCAATGGGCAGGGACACAGATACGCAGTATTTT. It translates to CASSPMGRDTDTQYF.

The genes are TRBV9 and TRBJ2-6; 9 bases match TRBD2. After removal of 0 bases from V and 1 base from J, the junction contained 5 bases not matched to a gene. The CDR3 has 18 amino acids. In germline, CDR1 is SGDLS, CDR2 YYNGEE. The DNA for the CDR3 is TGTGCCAGCAGCGTAGTAGCGGGAGTCGGATCTGGGGCCAACGTCCTGACTTTC. It is translated as CASSVVAGVGSGANVLTF.